This section outlines one T cell receptor (beta chain) sequence together with its context. Its antigen is currently unknown. Germline CDR1 and CDR2: SEHNR and FQNEAQ (reference sequence). The ends lost 6 bases at V and 3 bases at J; junction bases unmatched: 14. The CDR3 runs 19 residues. Clones were sequenced by immunoSEQ multiplex PCR, and TCRdb holds only the in-frame ones, with some missing. The sample contains just over 6,500 clones, around 77% of which appear only once. The entry originates in a study of immune cell composition in non-small cell lung cancer. Findings and caveats of the study: Squamous carcinomas (approximately 80%) more often had tumour-associated clones >0.5% than adenocarcinomas (33%). Dominant in vivo tumour-associated clones were not shown to share tumour-reactive sequences.

The normal lung sample lay at least 3 cm, and maximally far, from the tumour. Sample: non-adjacent lung tissue. The chain is built from TRBV7-9 and TRBJ2-1, with 13 bases fitting TRBD2. The origin of this receptor is a human donor with non-small cell lung cancer. In DNA form, the CDR3 reads TGTGCCAGCAGTTCTGAAGGACTAGCGGGAGTTCCCCTCTACAATGAGCAGTTCTTC. Translated, it gives CASSSEGLAGVPLYNEQFF.